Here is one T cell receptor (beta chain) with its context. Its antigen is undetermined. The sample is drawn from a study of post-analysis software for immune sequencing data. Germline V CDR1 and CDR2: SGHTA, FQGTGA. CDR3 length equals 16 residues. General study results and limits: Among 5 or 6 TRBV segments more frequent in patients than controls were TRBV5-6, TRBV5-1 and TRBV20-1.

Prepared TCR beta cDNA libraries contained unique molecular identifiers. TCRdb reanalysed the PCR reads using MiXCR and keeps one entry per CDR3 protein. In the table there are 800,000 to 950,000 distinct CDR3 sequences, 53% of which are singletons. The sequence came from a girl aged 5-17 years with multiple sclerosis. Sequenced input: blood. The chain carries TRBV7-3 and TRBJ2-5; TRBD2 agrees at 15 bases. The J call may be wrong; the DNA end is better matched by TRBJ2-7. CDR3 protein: CASSLKGGLAGGEQYF. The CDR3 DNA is TGTGCCAGCAGCTTAAAGGGGGGACTAGCGGGAGGCGAGCAGTACTTC.